One and the same sample provided the 9 T cell receptor beta chains below, sequenced in a study of OX40 agonist ivuxolimab in advanced cancers. This table comes from immunoSEQ multiplex PCR, and its TCRdb copy is limited to in-frame clones, with some not included. The repertoire holds tens of thousands of clones, around 81% seen once, with 32% in the top ten. The material sequenced was CD4+ or CD8+ T cells sorted from blood, taken in a trial of the OX40 agonist ivuxolimab. These receptors all stem from an adult with an advanced solid tumor such as melanoma, head and neck, liver or kidney cancer.

The V and J genes are TRBV21-1 and TRBJ2-1; TRBD2, the D gene given by the table, was not confirmed from the DNA. TRBV21-1 is assigned pseudogene status. The CDR3 totals 17 residues. The CDR3 DNA reads TGTGCCAGCAGCACGGACGTGACTAGCGAAACCTACAATGAGCAGTTCTTC. Protein product: CASSTDVTSETYNEQFF.

This sequence joins TRBV12-5 and TRBJ1-1; D is undetermined. The V end was cut by 1 base, the J end by 5 bases, with 5 bases between. CDR3 length: 12 amino acids. In germline, CDR1 is LGHNT, CDR2 FRNRAP. The CDR3 region is CASGLGFTEAFF. In DNA form, the CDR3 reads TGTGCTAGTGGTTTGGGGTTTACTGAAGCTTTCTTT.

This chain connects TRBV5-6 to TRBJ1-5; D possibly corresponds to TRBD1 (5 bases). Germline V CDR1 and CDR2: SGHDT, YYEEEE. V gave up 1 base and J gave up 7 bases, with 15 bases separating them. This CDR3 has 15 residues. DNA of the CDR3: TGTGCCAGCAGCTTGCAACAGGAGGTGCGGCAGCCCCAGCATTTT. Protein sequence: CASSLQQEVRQPQHF.

This clone was detected only a few times. The V and J genes are TRBV6-1 and TRBJ1-2, with D unresolved. There are 11 residues in the CDR3. Germline loops: CDR1 MNHNS, CDR2 SASEGT. V lost 5 bases and J lost 8, with 9 bases in between. As DNA, the CDR3 is TGTGCCAGCAGTTCGTCGAAGGGCTACACCTTC. It translates to CASSSSKGYTF.

This clone was detected ten times or more. The rearrangement uses TRBV11-2 and TRBJ2-1; D might be TRBD1 or TRBD2, each matching 7 bases. The CDR3 has 14 residues. The germline V and J ends were trimmed by 7 bases and 5 bases, with 15 bases remaining between them. Germline V gives CDR1 SGHAT, CDR2 FQNNGV. CDR3 protein: CASIPGRGHNEQFF. The CDR3 bases are TGTGCCAGCATCCCGGGGAGGGGGCACAATGAGCAGTTCTTC.

V usage is TRBV2 and J usage is TRBJ1-1; D ambiguous. The V end was cut by 7 bases, the J end by 1 base, with 4 bases between. This CDR3 is 11 amino acids long. Germline values: CDR1 SNHLY, CDR2 FYNNEI. The CDR3 loop is CASKWNTEAFF. The DNA for the CDR3 is TGTGCCAGCAAGTGGAACACTGAAGCTTTCTTT.

This rearrangement joins TRBV15 to TRBJ2-6, with D possibly matching TRBD2 (5 bases). CDR3 length: 17 residues. In germline, CDR1 is LNHNV, CDR2 YYDKDF (reference sequence). The V end was cut by 2 bases, the J end by 0 bases, with 11 bases between. The CDR3 bases are TGTGCCACCAGCAGACCGAGGGCCTTCTCTGGGGCCAACGTCCTGACTTTC. It specifies CATSRPRAFSGANVLTF.

This clone was seen only a few times. The rearrangement links TRBV7-9 to TRBJ2-1, with TRBD2 matching over 9 bases. CDR3 length: 16 residues. The V gene's germline CDR1 is SEHNR and CDR2 FQNEAQ (reference sequence). J gave up 5 bases and V 3 bases, and 8 bases lay outside the gene matches. The CDR3 sequence is CASSFSSAGGDNEQFF. CDR3 bases: TGTGCCAGCAGCTTTAGTTCGGCGGGAGGGGACAATGAGCAGTTCTTC.

The rearrangement joins TRBV7-2 to TRBJ1-5; TRBD1 matches at 9 bases. Germline CDR1 SGHTA, CDR2 FQGNSA. The ends lost 3 bases at V and 4 bases at J; junction bases unmatched: 4. The length of the CDR3 is 15 residues. CDR3 amino acids: CASSFRGQGNQPQHF. In nucleotides, the CDR3 is TGTGCCAGCAGCTTTCGGGGACAGGGAAATCAGCCCCAGCATTTT.